The next 31 T cell receptor beta chains were all read from a single sample in a study of shared clonotypes between healthy human individuals (TCRdb year 2020). The protocol used for the library was the immunoSEQ multiplex PCR assay. TCRdb retrieved this table from immuneACCESS and kept in-frame rearrangements only. Not all clones are present; in checked studies, unresolved V genes account for under half, and no reason is known for the remainder. The sample has under 650,000 clones on record, 90% to 96% of them singletons. Clones ranked in the top ten supply about 0.054% of the sample. Material: naive CD4+ T cells sorted from blood. The label giving this sample's cell subset or site can be read as: CD45RA+ positively selected. These receptors originate from a woman under 40 in good health.

V is TRBV7-2 and J is TRBJ2-1, with unresolved D. From germline, CDR1 is SGHTA and CDR2 FQGNSA. The CDR3 contains 17 residues. V gave up 3 bases and J gave up 0 bases, with 15 bases separating them. The CDR3 spells CASSFFGYLSSYNEQFF. Here the CDR3 DNA reads TGTGCCAGCAGCTTCTTCGGTTACTTGAGCTCCTACAATGAGCAGTTCTTC.

The gene calls are TRBV18 and TRBJ1-1, with 9 bases that match TRBD1. With V trimmed by 2 bases and J by 1 base, 2 bases remained unmatched. Germline CDR1 reads KGHSH; CDR2 reads LQKENI. The CDR3 length is 15 residues. The CDR3 loop reads CASSPSDRGNTEAFF. The CDR3 bases are TGTGCCAGCTCACCATCGGACAGGGGGAACACTGAAGCTTTCTTT.

The rearrangement joins TRBV7-9 to TRBJ1-5; 9 nucleotides line up with TRBD1. V lost 1 base, J lost 1 base, and 2 bases stayed unmatched. This CDR3 spans 16 amino acids. Germline CDR1 SEHNR, CDR2 FQNEAQ (reference sequence). The CDR3 sequence is CASSLDRGLSNQPQHF. DNA for the CDR3: TGTGCCAGCAGCTTAGACAGGGGGCTCAGCAATCAGCCCCAGCATTTT.

Comments on this clone: The sample contains more than one DNA sequence encoding this CDR3. V gene TRBV6-5 combines with J gene TRBJ1-1; D uncertain. The CDR3 has 14 amino acids. Trimming shortened V by 0 bases and J by 2 bases, and 7 bases separated the two germline ends. Germline assignment: CDR1 MNHEY and CDR2 SVGAGI. This CDR3 is CASSYSVSNTEAFF. CDR3 bases: TGTGCCAGCAGTTACTCAGTTAGTAACACTGAAGCTTTCTTT.

This chain links TRBV9 with TRBJ1-4; 11 nucleotides line up with TRBD1. The J segment lost 8 bases and the V segment lost 4 bases, leaving 4 bases of the junction unmatched. Germline V gives CDR1 SGDLS, CDR2 YYNGEE. This CDR3 contains 14 residues. The DNA for the CDR3 is TGTGCCAGCAGCCGGACAGGGGGCGCGGAAAAACTGTTTTTT. It yields the protein CASSRTGGAEKLFF.

DNA for the CDR3: TGTGCCTGGAGTGTTAAAGGACAGGGGGCCCTAAAAGCTTTCTTT. Protein sequence: CAWSVKGQGALKAFF. The V gene is TRBV30, the J gene TRBJ1-1; TRBD1 aligns across 11 bases. This CDR3 is built from 15 residues. Germline V gene lookup returns CDR1 GTSNPN and CDR2 SVGIG (reference sequence). The J segment lost 9 bases and the V segment lost 0 bases, leaving 9 bases of the junction unmatched.

This chain links TRBV5-6 with TRBJ1-6; D gene uncertain. Germline-derived CDR1 and CDR2 are SGHDT and YYEEEE. The CDR3 spans 13 residues. Trimming took 4 bases from V and 8 from J, leaving 10 bases between them. Written as DNA, the CDR3 is TGTGCCAGCAGCCTCGGACGGGATTCACCCCTCCACTTT. It translates to CASSLGRDSPLHF.

The chain uses TRBV2 and TRBJ1-1; D gene uncertain. CDR1 SNHLY and CDR2 FYNNEI come from the germline V gene. The ends were cut back, 11 bases at V and 0 bases at J, with 16 bases in the middle. The CDR3 has 14 residues. CDR3 sequence reads: CAGRDRRMNTEAFF. The CDR3 region has the DNA TGTGCCGGAAGAGATCGACGGATGAACACTGAAGCTTTCTTT. Full variable domain (missing parts from reference TRBV2 and TRBJ1-1): EPEVTQTPSHQVTQMGQEVILRCVPISNHLYFYWYRQILGQKVEFLVSFYNNEISEKSEIFDDQFSVERPDGSNFTLKIRSTKLEDSAMYFCAGRDRRMNTEAFFGQGTRLTVV.

The chain links TRBV5-4 to TRBJ2-7, with 13 nucleotides matching TRBD2. V trimming: 4 bases; J trimming: 3 bases; junction bases outside the gene matches: 7. The germline V gene has CDR1 SGHNT and CDR2 YYREEE (reference sequence). The CDR3 totals 16 residues. This CDR3 is CASSPRLAGGRYEQYF. DNA of the CDR3: TGTGCCAGCAGCCCAAGACTAGCGGGAGGCCGCTACGAGCAGTACTTC.

The chain uses TRBV28 and TRBJ1-5; D is possibly TRBD1 (5 bases). V lost 6 bases, J lost 0 bases, and 9 bases lay in between. The germline V gene has CDR1 MDHEN and CDR2 SYDVKM. The CDR3 spans 14 residues. The CDR3 here is CASRKTDSNQPQHF. The CDR3, as DNA: TGTGCCAGCAGAAAGACAGATAGCAATCAGCCCCAGCATTTT.

The rearrangement links TRBV2 to TRBJ2-5; D not resolved. This CDR3 is built from 12 residues. The germline CDR1 and CDR2 sequences are SNHLY and FYNNEI. The ends were cut back, 8 bases at V and 5 bases at J, with 12 bases in the middle. The DNA for the CDR3 is TGTGCCAGCTCGACCTTGGGGGAGACCCAGTACTTC. Protein product: CASSTLGETQYF.

CDR3 in amino acids: CASSVPGLAGELFF. The DNA for the CDR3 is TGTGCCAGCAGTGTACCGGGCCTCGCCGGGGAGCTGTTTTTT. The rearrangement links TRBV28 to TRBJ2-2; D gene ambiguous. This CDR3 comprises 14 residues. Deletions cut 5 bases from V and 6 bases from J, with 13 bases between. The germline V gene has CDR1 MDHEN and CDR2 SYDVKM.

V gene TRBV7-9 combines with J gene TRBJ1-5; D is ambiguous. Germline loops: CDR1 SEHNR, CDR2 FQNEAQ (reference sequence). The V and J ends lost 1 base and 3 bases respectively, with 7 bases between them. The CDR3 is 14 amino acids. DNA of the CDR3: TGTGCCAGCAGCTTAGATGGAAACAATCAGCCCCAGCATTTT. This gives the protein CASSLDGNNQPQHF.

V usage is TRBV29-1 and J usage is TRBJ1-6, with TRBD1 identical over 7 bases. The CDR3 covers 13 residues. Germline CDR1 reads SQVTM; CDR2 reads ANQGSEA. The J segment lost 10 bases and the V segment lost 6 bases, leaving 9 bases of the junction unmatched. The CDR3 region has the DNA TGCAGCGTATTGGACAGGTTGGGCTCACCCCTCCACTTT. Residues: CSVLDRLGSPLHF.

This clone was seen only once. The genes are TRBV6-5 and TRBJ1-3, with 7 bases aligning to TRBD1. This CDR3 spans 16 amino acids. CDR1 and CDR2 (germline): MNHEY, SVGAGI. J was trimmed by 0 bases and V by 2 bases; bases with no gene match: 4. The CDR3 region is CASSYDRASSGNTIYF. The CDR3 coding sequence is TGTGCCAGCAGTTACGACAGGGCCTCCTCTGGAAACACCATATATTTT.

The chain joins TRBV6-5 to TRBJ1-5; 7 bases fit TRBD1. In germline, CDR1 is MNHEY, CDR2 SVGAGI. CDR3 length equals 15 residues. The ends lost 0 bases at V and 7 bases at J; junction bases unmatched: 6. The CDR3, as DNA: TGTGCCAGCAGTTACTCGGCCAGGGGGAACCAGCCCCAGCATTTT. This codes for CASSYSARGNQPQHF.

CDR3 region: CASSFREDTEAFF. DNA of the CDR3: TGTGCCAGCAGTTTCAGGGAGGACACTGAAGCTTTCTTT. The chain employs TRBV7-3 and TRBJ1-1, with D tentatively TRBD1 (5 bases). The germline CDR1 and CDR2 sequences are SGHTA and FQGTGA. With 6 bases removed from V and 3 bases from J, the gap between germline ends came to 11 bases. The length of the CDR3 is 13 residues.

This chain uses TRBV7-2 with TRBJ1-5, with TRBD1 matching 11 bases. Trimming cost V 3 bases and J 6 bases; bases outside gene matches: 1. Germline V lookup: CDR1 SGHTA, CDR2 FQGNSA. The CDR3 totals 14 residues. CDR3 coding DNA: TGTGCCAGCAGCTTTGGGACAGGGGGTCAGCCCCAGCATTTT. Residues: CASSFGTGGQPQHF.

This chain connects TRBV5-1 to TRBJ1-5; D not certain. CDR1 is SGHRS, CDR2 YFSETQ, per germline. This CDR3 contains 15 residues. Trimming took 0 bases from V and 6 from J, leaving 13 bases between them. CDR3 DNA sequence: TGCGCCAGCAGCTTGGCTTCGGGATACGGTCAGCCCCAGCATTTT. It specifies CASSLASGYGQPQHF.

This clone is a singleton in its sample. This chain connects TRBV5-1 to TRBJ2-1, with TRBD1 identical over 10 bases. The germline V gene has CDR1 SGHRS and CDR2 YFSETQ. The V and J ends lost 2 bases and 9 bases, in that order; junction bases with no gene match: 5. This CDR3 is 14 amino acids long. CDR3 protein: CASSLTGTGAEQFF. Written as DNA, the CDR3 is TGCGCCAGCAGCTTAACCGGGACAGGGGCTGAGCAGTTCTTC.

The chain has TRBV7-2 and TRBJ2-4; 12 nucleotides line up with TRBD1. Germline V lookup: CDR1 SGHTA, CDR2 FQGNSA. J lost 0 bases, V lost 4 bases, and 4 bases had no gene match. The CDR3 is made up of 17 amino acids. The CDR3 coding sequence is TGTGCCAGCAGCTGGGGACAGGGGGCATTAGCCAAAAACATTCAGTACTTC. Its protein product is CASSWGQGALAKNIQYF. Combining the CDR3 with reference TRBV7-2 and TRBJ2-4 gives the whole variable domain GAGVSQSPSNKVTEKGKDVELRCDPISGHTALYWYRQSLGQGLEFLIYFQGNSAPDKSGLPSDRFSAERTGGSVSTLTIQRTQQEDSAVYLCASSWGQGALAKNIQYFGAGTRLSVL.

The rearrangement uses TRBV6-5 and TRBJ2-7, with D possibly called TRBD1 or TRBD2 (5 bases each). CDR3 length equals 13 residues. Deletions cut 2 bases from V and 2 bases from J, with 7 bases between. Germline values: CDR1 MNHEY, CDR2 SVGAGI. CDR3 sequence (DNA): TGTGCCAGCAGTTACGGGGGACCCTACGAGCAGTACTTC. This codes for CASSYGGPYEQYF.

The chain is built from TRBV10-3 and TRBJ1-2; the D gene is possibly TRBD1 (5 bases). CDR3 length: 18 residues. CDR1 and CDR2 from the germline V gene are ENHRY and SYGVKD. Trimming removed 7 bases at V and 8 bases at J, with 32 bases between. The CDR3 DNA reads as TGTGCCATCATGCCAACGGTATTGGGGCCAGACCCTTCTCGGGGCTACACCTTC. This gives the protein CAIMPTVLGPDPSRGYTF.

The chain is built from TRBV6-5 and TRBJ1-2; the D gene is possibly TRBD1 (6 bases). CDR3 size: 15 residues. V was clipped by 2 bases and J by 0 bases, with 10 bases between them. Germline V gene lookup returns CDR1 MNHEY and CDR2 SVGAGI. The CDR3 DNA sequence: TGTGCCAGCAGTTACAGACAGGACCCTAACTATGGCTACACCTTC. Amino acid sequence: CASSYRQDPNYGYTF.

The chain combines TRBV10-3 with TRBJ1-1; D remains unclear. The CDR3 runs 12 residues. Germline CDR1 and CDR2: ENHRY and SYGVKD. V dropped 0 bases and J dropped 7 bases, with 6 bases sitting between them. The CDR3: CAISESAIEAFF. The DNA for the CDR3 is TGTGCCATCAGTGAGTCCGCCATTGAAGCTTTCTTT.

The chain recombines TRBV7-9 with TRBJ2-6, with D perhaps TRBD1 or TRBD2 (5 bases each). The V end lost 3 bases, the J end lost 1 base, and 7 bases lay between the germline ends. CDR1 and CDR2 from the germline V gene are SEHNR and FQNEAQ (reference sequence). The CDR3 length is 15 residues. CDR3 in amino acids: CASSFGASGANVLTF. The CDR3 DNA sequence: TGTGCCAGCAGCTTCGGGGCATCTGGGGCCAACGTCCTGACTTTC.

The chain uses TRBV28 and TRBJ1-1; D is perhaps TRBD1 (6 bases). Germline V gives CDR1 MDHEN, CDR2 SYDVKM. The CDR3 spans 16 residues. V dropped 2 bases and J dropped 1 base, with 14 bases sitting between them. CDR3 DNA: TGTGCCAGCAGTTTACGGGCAGGGGCCGGGAACACTGAAGCTTTCTTT. This sequence encodes CASSLRAGAGNTEAFF.

V is TRBV6-1 and J is TRBJ2-7; D not resolved. Germline V lookup: CDR1 MNHNS, CDR2 SASEGT. Trimming removed 8 bases at V and 4 bases at J, with 12 bases between. The CDR3 sequence is 12 residues long. Here the CDR3 reads CASLSERYEQYF. CDR3 nucleotides: TGTGCCAGCCTCAGCGAAAGATACGAGCAGTACTTC.

The rearrangement uses TRBV4-1 and TRBJ2-5, with TRBD1 identical over 7 bases. The DNA end lines up better with TRBJ2-7; the J call may be wrong. This CDR3 has 15 residues. In germline, CDR1 is MGHRA, CDR2 YSYEKL. The CDR3 region is CASSLLRQGNYEQYF. The DNA for the CDR3 is TGCGCCAGCAGCCTTTTACGACAGGGAAACTACGAGCAGTACTTC.

V usage is TRBV11-2 and J usage is TRBJ2-7; 8 bases align to TRBD1. Germline values: CDR1 SGHAT, CDR2 FQNNGV. The J segment lost 5 bases and the V segment lost 1 base, leaving 7 bases of the junction unmatched. CDR3 length: 15 amino acids. CDR3 nucleotide sequence: TGTGCCAGCAGCTTAGGACGGACAGGGCTCGACGAGCAGTACTTC. Protein sequence: CASSLGRTGLDEQYF. Full variable domain (remainder filled in from reference TRBV11-2 and TRBJ2-7): EAGVAQSPRYKIIEKRQSVAFWCNPISGHATLYWYQQILGQGPKLLIQFQNNGVVDDSQLPKDRFSAERLKGVDSTLKIQPAKLEDSAVYLCASSLGRTGLDEQYFGPGTRLTVT.

CDR3 amino acids: CATGEDYEQYF. The CDR3, as DNA: TGTGCCACCGGGGAGGACTACGAGCAGTACTTC. The J gene is TRBJ2-7, the V gene TRBV6-6; weak D call: TRBD2 (6 bases). CDR1 MNHNY and CDR2 SVGAGI come from the germline V gene (reference sequence). The V end lost 10 bases, the J end lost 3 bases, and 10 bases lay between the germline ends. The CDR3 consists of 11 residues.